This T cell receptor (beta chain) is drawn from a study of T cells in Graves' hyperthyroidism and ophthalmopathy. Study at large: Any treatment followed the collection of peripheral blood at initial diagnosis.

Amplified TCR beta CDR3 regions derived from RNA transcripts. The HTBI primer set was used in a first-round RT-PCR of the TCR CDR3. A single record per CDR3 protein comes from TCRdb applying MiXCR to the multiplex PCR reads. The repertoire includes 530,000 or so distinct CDR3 sequences, roughly a quarter of them detected once, and roughly 10% sits in the top ten. Uncontrolled infection, other autoimmune disease, pregnancy or lactation barred patients from enrollment. Trimming took 3 bases from V and 6 from J; bases not matched to a gene: 11. CDR1 and CDR2 (germline): GTSNPN, SVGIG (reference sequence). The CDR3 totals 15 residues. In its sample, this clonotype was seen many times.

The material sequenced was blood. This receptor was identified in a woman in her twenties or thirties with Graves' ophthalmopathy. This sequence joins TRBV30 and TRBJ1-5; 7 bases are a match to TRBD1. This CDR3 reads CAWSRGTVRGQPQHF. The CDR3 nucleotides read TGTGCCTGGAGCAGAGGGACAGTTAGGGGTCAGCCCCAGCATTTT.